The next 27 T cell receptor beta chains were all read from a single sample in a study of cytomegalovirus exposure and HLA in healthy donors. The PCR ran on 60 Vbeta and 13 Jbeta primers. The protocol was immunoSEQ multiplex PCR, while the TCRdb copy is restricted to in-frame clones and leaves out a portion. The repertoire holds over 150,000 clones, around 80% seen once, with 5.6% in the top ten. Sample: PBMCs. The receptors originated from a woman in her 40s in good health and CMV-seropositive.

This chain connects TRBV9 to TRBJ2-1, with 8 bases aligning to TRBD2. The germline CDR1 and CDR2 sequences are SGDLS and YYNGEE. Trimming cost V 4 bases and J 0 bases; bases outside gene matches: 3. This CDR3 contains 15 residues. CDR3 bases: TGTGCCAGCAGCTTAGCGGGGTACTCCTACAATGAGCAGTTCTTC. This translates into CASSLAGYSYNEQFF.

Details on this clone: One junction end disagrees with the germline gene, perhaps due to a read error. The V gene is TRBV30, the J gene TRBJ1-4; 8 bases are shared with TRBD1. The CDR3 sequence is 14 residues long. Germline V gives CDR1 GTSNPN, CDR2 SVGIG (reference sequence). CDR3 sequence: CVWRVTGAGEKLFF. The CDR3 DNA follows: TGTGTCTGGAGAGTGACAGGGGCCGGGGAAAAACTGTTTTTT.

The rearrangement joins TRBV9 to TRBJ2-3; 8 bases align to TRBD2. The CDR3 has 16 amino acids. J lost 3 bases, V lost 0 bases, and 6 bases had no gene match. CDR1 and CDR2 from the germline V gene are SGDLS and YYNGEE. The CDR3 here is CASSVAPGGRTDTQYF. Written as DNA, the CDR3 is TGTGCCAGCAGCGTAGCCCCGGGAGGGCGGACAGATACGCAGTATTTT.

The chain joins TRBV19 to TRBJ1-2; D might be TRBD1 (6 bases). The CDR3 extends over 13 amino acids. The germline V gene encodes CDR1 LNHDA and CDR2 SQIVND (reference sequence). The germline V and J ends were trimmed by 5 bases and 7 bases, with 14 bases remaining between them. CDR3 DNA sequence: TGTGCCAGTAGTCCAGGGGTGGTTCGTGGCTACACCTTC. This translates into CASSPGVVRGYTF.

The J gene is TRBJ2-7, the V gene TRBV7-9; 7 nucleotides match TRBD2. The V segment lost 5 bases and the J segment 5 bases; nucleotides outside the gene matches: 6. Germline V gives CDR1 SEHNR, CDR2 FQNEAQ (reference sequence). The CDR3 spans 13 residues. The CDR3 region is CASSPRGSHEQYF. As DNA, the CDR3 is TGTGCCAGCAGCCCGCGGGGGTCCCACGAGCAGTACTTC.

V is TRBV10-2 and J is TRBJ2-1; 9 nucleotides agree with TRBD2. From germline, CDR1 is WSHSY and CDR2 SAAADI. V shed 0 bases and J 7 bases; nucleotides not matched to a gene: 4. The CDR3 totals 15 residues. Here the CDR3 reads CASSESRAGGNEQFF. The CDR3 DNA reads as TGCGCCAGCAGTGAGTCCCGGGCGGGAGGGAATGAGCAGTTCTTC.

DNA of the CDR3: TGTGCCAGCAGCGCCTCGGACAGGGGGAATGAGCAGTTCTTC. Protein sequence: CASSASDRGNEQFF. The V call is TRBV9, the J call TRBJ2-1, with 10 bases that match TRBD1. V lost 3 bases and J lost 7; bases outside the gene matches: 4. This CDR3 comprises 14 residues. Germline CDR1 and CDR2: SGDLS and YYNGEE. Drawing the rest from reference TRBV9 and TRBJ2-1, the complete variable domain is DSGVTQTPKHLITATGQRVTLRCSPRSGDLSVYWYQQSLDQGLQFLIQYYNGEERAKGNILERFSAQQFPDLHSELNLSSLELGDSALYFCASSASDRGNEQFFGPGTRLTVL.

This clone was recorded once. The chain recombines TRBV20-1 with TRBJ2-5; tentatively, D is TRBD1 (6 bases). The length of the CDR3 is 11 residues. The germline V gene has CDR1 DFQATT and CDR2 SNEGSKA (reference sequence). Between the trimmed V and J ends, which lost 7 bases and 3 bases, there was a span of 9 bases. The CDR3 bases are TGCAGTGGAACAGGGAAAGAGACCCAGTACTTC. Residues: CSGTGKETQYF.

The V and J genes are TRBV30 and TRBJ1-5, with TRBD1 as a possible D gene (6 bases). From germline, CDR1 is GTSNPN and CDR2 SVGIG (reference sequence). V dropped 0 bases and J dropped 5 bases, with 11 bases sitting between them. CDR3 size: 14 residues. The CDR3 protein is CAWSVYRADQPQHF. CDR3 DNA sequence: TGTGCCTGGAGTGTATACAGGGCGGATCAGCCCCAGCATTTT.

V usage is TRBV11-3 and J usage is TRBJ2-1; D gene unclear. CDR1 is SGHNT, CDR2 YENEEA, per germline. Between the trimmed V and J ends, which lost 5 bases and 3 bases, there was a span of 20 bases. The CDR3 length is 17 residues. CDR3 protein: CASSPVLGKNNYNEQFF. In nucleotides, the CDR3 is TGTGCCAGCAGCCCCGTTCTGGGCAAAAACAACTACAATGAGCAGTTCTTC.

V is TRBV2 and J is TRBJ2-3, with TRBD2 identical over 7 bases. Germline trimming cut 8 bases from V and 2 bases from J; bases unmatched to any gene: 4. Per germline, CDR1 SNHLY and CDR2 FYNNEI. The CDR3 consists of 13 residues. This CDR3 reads CASGAGDTDTQYF. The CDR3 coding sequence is TGTGCCAGCGGGGCGGGAGACACAGATACGCAGTATTTT.

CDR3 in amino acids: CASSATGGGEQYF. The CDR3 DNA follows: TGTGCCAGCAGCGCCACGGGGGGGGGCGAGCAGTACTTC. The chain uses TRBV7-9 and TRBJ2-7, with 8 bases fitting TRBD2. In germline, CDR1 is SEHNR, CDR2 FQNEAQ (reference sequence). Losses at the gene ends were 5 bases for V and 6 bases for J; bases not matched to a gene: 6. The CDR3 runs to 13 residues.

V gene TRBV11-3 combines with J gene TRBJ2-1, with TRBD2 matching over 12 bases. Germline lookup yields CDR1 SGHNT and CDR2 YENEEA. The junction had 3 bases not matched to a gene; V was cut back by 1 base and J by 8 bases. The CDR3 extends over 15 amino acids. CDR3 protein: CASSLVTSGRHEQFF. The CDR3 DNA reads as TGTGCCAGCAGCTTAGTGACTAGCGGGAGACATGAGCAGTTCTTC.

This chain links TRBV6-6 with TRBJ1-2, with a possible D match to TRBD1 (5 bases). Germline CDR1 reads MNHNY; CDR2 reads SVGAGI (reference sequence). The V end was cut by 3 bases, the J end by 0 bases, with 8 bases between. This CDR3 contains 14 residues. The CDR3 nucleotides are TGTGCCAGCAGTTATGGGGGGGCTAACTATGGCTACACCTTC. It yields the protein CASSYGGANYGYTF.

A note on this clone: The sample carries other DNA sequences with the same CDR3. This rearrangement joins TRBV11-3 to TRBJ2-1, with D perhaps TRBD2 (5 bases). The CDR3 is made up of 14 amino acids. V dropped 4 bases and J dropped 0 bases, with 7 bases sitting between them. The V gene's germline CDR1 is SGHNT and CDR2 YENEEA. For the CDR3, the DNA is TGTGCCAGCAGCTCGAGCGGCTCCTACAATGAGCAGTTCTTC. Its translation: CASSSSGSYNEQFF.

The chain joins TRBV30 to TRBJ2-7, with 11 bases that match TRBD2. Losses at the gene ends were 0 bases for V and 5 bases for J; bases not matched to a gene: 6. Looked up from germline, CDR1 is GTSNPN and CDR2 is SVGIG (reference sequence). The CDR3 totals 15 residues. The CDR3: CAWSVVAGGGDEQYF. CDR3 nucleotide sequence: TGTGCCTGGAGTGTGGTAGCGGGGGGGGGAGACGAGCAGTACTTC. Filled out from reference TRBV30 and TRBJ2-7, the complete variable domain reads SQTIHQWPATLVQPVGSPLSLECTVEGTSNPNLYWYRQAAGRGLQLLFYSVGIGQISSEVPQNLSASRPQDRQFILSSKKLLLSDSGFYLCAWSVVAGGGDEQYFGPGTRLTVT.

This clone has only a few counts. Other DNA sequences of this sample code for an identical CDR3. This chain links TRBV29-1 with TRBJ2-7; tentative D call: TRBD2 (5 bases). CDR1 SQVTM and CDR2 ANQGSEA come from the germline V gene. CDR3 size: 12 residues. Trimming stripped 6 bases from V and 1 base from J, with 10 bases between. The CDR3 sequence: CSVRTLSYEQYF. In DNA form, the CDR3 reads TGCAGCGTAAGGACTCTTTCCTACGAGCAGTACTTC.

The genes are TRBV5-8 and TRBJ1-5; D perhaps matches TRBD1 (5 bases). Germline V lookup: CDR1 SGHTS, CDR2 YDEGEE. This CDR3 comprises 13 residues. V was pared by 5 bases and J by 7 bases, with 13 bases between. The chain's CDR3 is CASSGGGLQPQHF. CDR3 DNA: TGTGCCAGCAGTGGGGGGGGGTTACAGCCCCAGCATTTT.

The CDR3 bases are TGTGCCAGCAGCCAAGAGGGGAGCACTAATGAAAAACTGTTTTTT. Residues: CASSQEGSTNEKLFF. The V gene is TRBV4-2, the J gene TRBJ1-4; D is uncertain. CDR3 size: 15 residues. V lost 0 bases and J 2 bases, leaving 7 bases between the germline ends. The germline V gene encodes CDR1 LGHNA and CDR2 YNFKEQ.

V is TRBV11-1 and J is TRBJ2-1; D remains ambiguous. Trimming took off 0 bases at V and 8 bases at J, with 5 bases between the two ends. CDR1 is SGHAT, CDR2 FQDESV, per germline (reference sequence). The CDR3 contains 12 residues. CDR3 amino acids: CASSLASYEQFF. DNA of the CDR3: TGTGCCAGCAGCTTAGCTAGCTATGAGCAGTTCTTC.

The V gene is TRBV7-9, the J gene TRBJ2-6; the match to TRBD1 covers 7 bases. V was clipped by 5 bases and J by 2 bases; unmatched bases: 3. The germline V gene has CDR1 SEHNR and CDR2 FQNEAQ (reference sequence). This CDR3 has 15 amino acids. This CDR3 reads CASSADRAGANVLTF. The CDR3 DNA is TGTGCCAGCAGCGCCGACAGGGCTGGGGCCAACGTCCTGACTTTC.

CDR3 loop: CASSRSGAEKLFF. As DNA, the CDR3 is TGTGCCAGCAGCCGATCAGGGGCGGAAAAACTGTTTTTT. The chain carries TRBV14 and TRBJ1-4, with D perhaps matching TRBD1 (6 bases). This CDR3 comprises 13 residues. With 4 bases removed from V and 8 bases from J, the gap between germline ends came to 11 bases. The germline gives CDR1 SGHDN, CDR2 FVKESK. Supplemented by reference TRBV14 and TRBJ1-4, the full variable domain reads EAGVTQFPSHSVIEKGQTVTLRCDPISGHDNLYWYRRVMGKEIKFLLHFVKESKQDESGMPNNRFLAERTGGTYSTLKVQPAELEDSGVYFCASSRSGAEKLFFGSGTQLSVL.

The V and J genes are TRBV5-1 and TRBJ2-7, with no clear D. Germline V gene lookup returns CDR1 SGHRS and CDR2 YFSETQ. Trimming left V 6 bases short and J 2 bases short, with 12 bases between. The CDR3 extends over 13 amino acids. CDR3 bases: TGCGCCAGCAACGATGGCCGAACCTACGAGCAGTACTTC. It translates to CASNDGRTYEQYF.

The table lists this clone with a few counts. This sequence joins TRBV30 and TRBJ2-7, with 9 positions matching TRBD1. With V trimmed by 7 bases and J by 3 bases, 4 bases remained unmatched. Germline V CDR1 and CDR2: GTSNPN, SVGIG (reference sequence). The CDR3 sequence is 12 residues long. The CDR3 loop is CAYSTGGYEQYF. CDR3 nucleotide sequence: TGTGCCTACTCGACAGGGGGCTACGAGCAGTACTTC.

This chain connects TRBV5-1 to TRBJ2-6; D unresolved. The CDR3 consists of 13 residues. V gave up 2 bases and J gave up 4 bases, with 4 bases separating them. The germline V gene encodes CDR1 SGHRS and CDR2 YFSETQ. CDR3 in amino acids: CASSLAGANVLTF. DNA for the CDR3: TGCGCCAGCAGCTTAGCCGGGGCCAACGTCCTGACTTTC.

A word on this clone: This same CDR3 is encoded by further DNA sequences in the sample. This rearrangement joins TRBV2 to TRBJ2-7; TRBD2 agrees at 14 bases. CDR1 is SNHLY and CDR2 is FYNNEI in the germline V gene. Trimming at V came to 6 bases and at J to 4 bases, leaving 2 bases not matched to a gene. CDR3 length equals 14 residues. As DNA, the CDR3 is TGTGCCAGCAGGGGGACTAGCGGGAGTTACGAGCAGTACTTC. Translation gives CASRGTSGSYEQYF. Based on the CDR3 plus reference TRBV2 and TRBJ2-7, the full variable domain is EPEVTQTPSHQVTQMGQEVILRCVPISNHLYFYWYRQILGQKVEFLVSFYNNEISEKSEIFDDQFSVERPDGSNFTLKIRSTKLEDSAMYFCASRGTSGSYEQYFGPGTRLTVT.

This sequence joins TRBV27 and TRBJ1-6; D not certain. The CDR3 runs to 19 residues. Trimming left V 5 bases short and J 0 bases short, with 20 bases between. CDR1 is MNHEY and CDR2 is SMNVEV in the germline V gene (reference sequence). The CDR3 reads CASSAGSFLSSSYNSPLHF. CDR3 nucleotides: TGTGCCAGCAGTGCCGGGAGCTTTTTATCGAGCTCCTATAATTCACCCCTCCACTTT.